This passage covers 32 T cell receptor beta chains from one sample sequenced in a study of radiotherapy plus CTLA-4 blockade in lung cancer. The assay was immunoSEQ multiplex PCR, and TCRdb's table has in-frame clones only and misses some. The sample includes approximately 76,000 clones, about four fifths of them seen just once. This specimen consisted of peripheral blood, obtained from a patient treated with radiotherapy plus ipilimumab. The receptor source for this set is a human donor with non-small cell lung cancer who had a partial response to radiotherapy plus ipilimumab. Some clones in this sample may be carry-over from other donors' samples.

About this clone: Germline is not matched at one junction end, which may reflect a read error. Other DNA sequences in this specimen translate into the identical CDR3. The chain couples TRBV7-2 to TRBJ2-1, with TRBD2 matching 8 bases. The CDR3 loop spans 17 amino acids. Germline V gene sequence: CDR1 SGHTA, CDR2 FQGNSA. The CDR3 loop is CASSSHLSGVFYNEQFF. DNA of the CDR3: TGTGCCAGTAGCTCGCACCTTAGCGGGGTTTTTTACAATGAGCAGTTCTTC.

The chain couples TRBV5-1 to TRBJ2-2; 7 nucleotides match TRBD2. Germline V gene lookup returns CDR1 SGHRS and CDR2 YFSETQ. The CDR3 runs to 16 residues. J gave up 2 bases and V 3 bases, and 7 bases lay outside the gene matches. The CDR3: CASSSSGSGNTGELFF. The CDR3 region has the DNA TGCGCCAGCAGCTCTAGCGGAAGCGGCAACACCGGGGAGCTGTTTTTT.

This clone was seen a handful of times. This rearrangement joins TRBV4-2 to TRBJ2-2, with TRBD2 matching over 7 bases. The CDR3 loop spans 14 amino acids. Germline V gene data show CDR1 as LGHNA and CDR2 as YNFKEQ. J gave up 5 bases and V 4 bases, and 4 bases lay outside the gene matches. CDR3 coding DNA: TGTGCCAGCAGCCGGGGGGGGGTGACCGGGGAGCTGTTTTTT. Translation gives CASSRGGVTGELFF.

This clone was observed a single time. The rearrangement joins TRBV6-1 to TRBJ1-2; 7 nucleotides agree with TRBD1. The CDR3 covers 15 residues. Germline lookup yields CDR1 MNHNS and CDR2 SASEGT. Unmatched junction bases numbered 9, after V lost 5 bases and J lost 3 bases. CDR3: CASSQNPGTDYGYTF. The CDR3 DNA follows: TGTGCCAGCAGTCAAAATCCCGGGACAGACTATGGCTACACCTTC.

The V gene is TRBV5-6, the J gene TRBJ1-2; maybe TRBD1 (6 bases). The CDR3 totals 13 residues. Germline V gives CDR1 SGHDT, CDR2 YYEEEE. V lost 1 base and J 4 bases, leaving 8 bases between the germline ends. Here the CDR3 reads CASSLRGAYGYTF. CDR3 coding DNA: TGTGCCAGCAGCTTGCGGGGGGCCTATGGCTACACCTTC.

DNA of the CDR3: TGTGCCACCAGCAGAGTTGGCACCGGGGGGTCACATGGCTACACCTTC. Its protein product is CATSRVGTGGSHGYTF. The chain uses TRBV15 and TRBJ1-2; perhaps TRBD1 as D (5 bases). Trimming stripped 1 base from V and 6 bases from J, with 18 bases between. This CDR3 contains 16 residues. Germline loops: CDR1 LNHNV, CDR2 YYDKDF (reference sequence).

This rearrangement joins TRBV2 to TRBJ2-3; 11 nucleotides align to TRBD2. Germline-derived CDR1 and CDR2 are SNHLY and FYNNEI. This CDR3 comprises 17 residues. V shed 0 bases, J shed 1 base, and the junction held 3 bases outside the gene matches. CDR3 region: CASSEASGGARTDTQYF. The CDR3 nucleotides read TGTGCCAGCAGTGAAGCTAGCGGGGGGGCGCGCACAGATACGCAGTATTTT.

The chain links TRBV2 to TRBJ2-7, with TRBD2 matching over 7 bases. Germline-derived CDR1 and CDR2 are SNHLY and FYNNEI. Trimming cost V 6 bases and J 6 bases; bases outside gene matches: 5. The CDR3 has 12 amino acids. CDR3 in DNA: TGTGCCAGCAGGAGGGACTATAGCGAGCAGTACTTC. Residues: CASRRDYSEQYF.

J is TRBJ2-3 and V is TRBV7-3; 8 bases match TRBD1. Per germline, CDR1 SGHTA and CDR2 FQGTGA. Trimming took 6 bases from V and 6 from J; bases not matched to a gene: 11. There are 15 residues in the CDR3. CDR3 residues: CASSRTQGALDTQYF. Written as DNA, the CDR3 is TGTGCCAGCAGTCGAACCCAGGGGGCCCTCGATACGCAGTATTTT.

The chain combines TRBV5-1 with TRBJ2-5; 9 nucleotides align to TRBD1. CDR3 size: 15 residues. In germline, CDR1 is SGHRS, CDR2 YFSETQ. J gave up 3 bases and V 4 bases, and 7 bases lay outside the gene matches. CDR3 in DNA: TGCGCCAGCAGCAGGGATACAGGGGGCGAAGAGACCCAGTACTTC. It encodes CASSRDTGGEETQYF. Supplemented by reference TRBV5-1 and TRBJ2-5, the full variable domain reads KAGVTQTPRYLIKTRGQQVTLSCSPISGHRSVSWYQQTPGQGLQFLFEYFSETQRNKGNFPGRFSGRQFSNSRSEMNVSTLELGDSALYLCASSRDTGGEETQYFGPGTRLLVL.

The chain joins TRBV5-1 to TRBJ1-5; D possibly corresponds to TRBD1 (6 bases). V was clipped by 0 bases and J by 7 bases, with 14 bases between them. Germline CDR1 and CDR2: SGHRS and YFSETQ. The CDR3 contains 15 residues. CDR3 nucleotides: TGCGCCAGCAGCTTGGAGGGGGGGCAGGAACAGCCCCAGCATTTT. As protein: CASSLEGGQEQPQHF.

The V gene is TRBV5-1, the J gene TRBJ1-1; 8 bases line up with TRBD1. V lost 3 bases, J lost 0 bases, and 10 bases stayed unmatched. From germline, CDR1 is SGHRS and CDR2 YFSETQ. The CDR3 length is 17 residues. The CDR3 sequence is CASSYGTGRGMNTEAFF. CDR3 coding DNA: TGCGCCAGCAGCTATGGGACAGGACGTGGAATGAACACTGAAGCTTTCTTT.

The CDR3 coding sequence is TGTGCCAGTAGTATTTCGGGACAGGCGTCCTACGAGCAGTACTTC. It translates to CASSISGQASYEQYF. The chain couples TRBV19 to TRBJ2-7; 8 bases fit TRBD1. Trimming took 3 bases from V and 1 from J; bases not matched to a gene: 5. The germline CDR1 and CDR2 sequences are LNHDA and SQIVND (reference sequence). CDR3 length: 15 residues.

Only one count was recorded for this clone. The V call is TRBV18, the J call TRBJ1-1; no clear D. The CDR3 is made up of 15 amino acids. In germline, CDR1 is KGHSH, CDR2 LQKENI. With 0 bases removed from V and 1 base from J, the gap between germline ends came to 9 bases. The CDR3 region is CASSPPIGSNTEAFF. CDR3 in DNA: TGTGCCAGCTCACCACCCATCGGGTCGAACACTGAAGCTTTCTTT.

The gene calls are TRBV7-9 and TRBJ2-6, with a weak D call TRBD2 (5 bases). V shed 1 base and J shed 0 bases, with 16 bases lying between them. The length of the CDR3 is 19 residues. Germline values: CDR1 SEHNR, CDR2 FQNEAQ (reference sequence). CDR3 sequence reads: CASSLGGGIFSSGANVLTF. CDR3 coding DNA: TGTGCCAGCAGCTTAGGAGGAGGTATCTTTAGCTCTGGGGCCAACGTCCTGACTTTC. Supplemented by reference TRBV7-9 and TRBJ2-6, the full variable domain reads DTGVSQNPRHKITKRGQNVTFRCDPISEHNRLYWYRQTLGQGPEFLTYFQNEAQLEKSRLLSDRFSAERPKGSFSTLEIQRTEQGDSAMYLCASSLGGGIFSSGANVLTFGAGSRLTVL.

This chain connects TRBV5-4 to TRBJ2-5, with TRBD1 identical over 9 bases. In germline, CDR1 is SGHNT, CDR2 YYREEE (reference sequence). Trimming at V came to 4 bases and at J to 2 bases, leaving 15 bases not matched to a gene. The CDR3 loop spans 18 amino acids. The CDR3 nucleotides read TGTGCCAGCAGCATCGGACAGGGGCTCCGGTTTTTACAAGAGACCCAGTACTTC. It yields the protein CASSIGQGLRFLQETQYF.

The rearrangement uses TRBV21-1 and TRBJ2-3; the table's D call, TRBD2, has no DNA check behind it. TRBV21-1 is flagged as a pseudogene. The CDR3 has 18 residues. In DNA, the CDR3 is TGTGCCAGCAGCATCGGGACTAGCGGGGGGACCGCAGGAGATACGCAGTATTTT. Its protein product is CASSIGTSGGTAGDTQYF.

V usage is TRBV27 and J usage is TRBJ2-7; the D gene is possibly TRBD2 (6 bases). CDR1 and CDR2 (germline): MNHEY, SMNVEV (reference sequence). The CDR3 extends over 15 amino acids. Deletions cut 6 bases from V and 5 bases from J, with 20 bases between. CDR3 coding DNA: TGTGCCAGCAGGCCTCTAGCGCTTTTTGTCCACGAGCAGTACTTC. Protein: CASRPLALFVHEQYF.

V and J are TRBV9 and TRBJ2-5, with 7 bases lining up with TRBD2. The end of the DNA fits TRBJ2-7 better, so the J call may be wrong. The CDR3 has 16 residues. The germline V gene has CDR1 SGDLS and CDR2 YYNGEE. As DNA, the CDR3 is TGTGCCAGCAGCCCGCAGCCCGCGAGCGGGGCCTACGAGCAGTACTTC. Translating gives CASSPQPASGAYEQYF.

CDR3: CASSIRRQGAYTF. CDR3 in DNA: TGTGCCAGTAGTATTAGACGGCAGGGGGCCTACACCTTC. The gene calls are TRBV19 and TRBJ1-2, with 8 bases aligning to TRBD1. The trim removed 3 bases at V and 10 bases at J, leaving 7 bases unmatched. This CDR3 has 13 residues. Germline V gene data show CDR1 as LNHDA and CDR2 as SQIVND (reference sequence).

This clone was observed a few times. The rearrangement uses TRBV10-3 and TRBJ2-3, with a possible D match to TRBD2 (5 bases). Trimming shortened V by 3 bases and J by 6 bases, and 7 bases separated the two germline ends. This CDR3 region has 12 residues. Germline lookup yields CDR1 ENHRY and CDR2 SYGVKD. For the CDR3, the DNA is TGTGCCATCAGTGAAGCGGCCGATACGCAGTATTTT. It yields the protein CAISEAADTQYF.

The J gene is TRBJ2-1, the V gene TRBV19, with 7 positions matching TRBD2. Germline V gene sequence: CDR1 LNHDA, CDR2 SQIVND (reference sequence). The CDR3 sequence is 15 residues long. The V segment lost 6 bases and the J segment 2 bases; nucleotides outside the gene matches: 7. The CDR3 nucleotides are TGTGCCAGTAGCCCTTCTCGGGGGGCCTACAATGAGCAGTTCTTC. This codes for CASSPSRGAYNEQFF.

V is TRBV6-1 and J is TRBJ2-7, with 8 bases matching TRBD1. From germline, CDR1 is MNHNS and CDR2 SASEGT. The CDR3 contains 14 residues. The V and J ends lost 6 bases and 2 bases, in that order; junction bases with no gene match: 6. CDR3 bases: TGTGCCAGCAGATCCCAGGGACAGGCCTACGAGCAGTACTTC. This codes for CASRSQGQAYEQYF.

J is TRBJ2-7 and V is TRBV11-2; 7 bases align to TRBD2. The germline V gene encodes CDR1 SGHAT and CDR2 FQNNGV. CDR3 length: 14 amino acids. Trimming took 6 bases from V and 2 from J; bases not matched to a gene: 7. CDR3 region: CASSIAGVTYEQYF. The CDR3 DNA is TGTGCCAGCAGTATAGCGGGCGTTACCTACGAGCAGTACTTC.

The J gene is TRBJ1-4, the V gene TRBV2; tentative D call: TRBD1 (6 bases). V was shortened by 2 bases and J by 8 bases, with 18 bases between the two germline ends. The CDR3 sequence is 16 residues long. CDR1 SNHLY and CDR2 FYNNEI come from the germline V gene. CDR3 bases: TGTGCCAGCAGTGAATTGTGGGCAGGGGTGGGAGAAAAACTGTTTTTT. Translated, it gives CASSELWAGVGEKLFF.

This chain joins TRBV5-4 and TRBJ2-3; tentative D call: TRBD1 (5 bases). The length of the CDR3 is 18 residues. Trimming left V 0 bases short and J 1 base short, with 18 bases between. Per germline, CDR1 SGHNT and CDR2 YYREEE (reference sequence). CDR3 region: CASSLGMKGRGGTDTQYF. CDR3 bases: TGTGCCAGCAGCTTGGGGATGAAGGGGCGTGGAGGCACAGATACGCAGTATTTT.

DNA for the CDR3: TGCAGCGTTGATAACGGGGGACACGAGCAGTACTTC. Its protein is CSVDNGGHEQYF. The gene calls are TRBV29-1 and TRBJ2-7; possible D gene TRBD2, 6 bases. Germline V gene data show CDR1 as SQVTM and CDR2 as ANQGSEA. The CDR3 contains 12 residues. Trimming removed 3 bases at V and 5 bases at J, with 11 bases between.

A few counts support this clone. The V call is TRBV5-4, the J call TRBJ2-7; D is possibly TRBD1 (6 bases). CDR1 SGHNT and CDR2 YYREEE come from the germline V gene (reference sequence). V was trimmed by 4 bases and J by 3 bases, leaving 11 bases between them. CDR3 size: 13 residues. This CDR3 reads CASSIGTLYEQYF. In nucleotides, the CDR3 is TGTGCCAGCAGCATCGGGACACTCTACGAGCAGTACTTC.

The chain is built from TRBV13 and TRBJ1-2; D gene ambiguous. This CDR3 contains 14 residues. Germline assignment: CDR1 PRHDT and CDR2 FYEKMQ (reference sequence). Trimming cost V 1 base and J 8 bases, with 14 bases left between them. The DNA for the CDR3 is TGTGCCAGCAGCTTAGAGCGGCAGGTGGGCGGCTACACCTTC. Translating gives CASSLERQVGGYTF. The full variable domain, in which reference TRBV13 and TRBJ1-2 provide the parts outside the CDR3, is AAGVIQSPRHLIKEKRETATLKCYPIPRHDTVYWYQQGPGQDPQFLISFYEKMQSDKGSIPDRFSAQQFSDYHSELNMSSLELGDSALYFCASSLERQVGGYTFGSGTRLTVV.

The chain combines TRBV11-2 with TRBJ1-5; weak D call: TRBD1 (5 bases). Germline CDR1 SGHAT, CDR2 FQNNGV. Deletions cut 2 bases from V and 5 bases from J, with 16 bases between. The CDR3 contains 16 residues. This CDR3 is CASSLSTGAPDQPQHF. The CDR3 bases are TGTGCCAGCAGCTTATCAACAGGCGCCCCCGATCAGCCCCAGCATTTT.

This sequence joins TRBV6-5 and TRBJ2-7; possibly TRBD1 for D (5 bases). In germline, CDR1 is MNHEY, CDR2 SVGAGI. V was trimmed by 8 bases and J by 7 bases, leaving 18 bases between them. The CDR3 is 13 residues long. CDR3 DNA sequence: TGTGCCAGCTACTCAGGGTTGTCGAAAGAGCAGTACTTC. Protein product: CASYSGLSKEQYF.

The V call is TRBV6-1, the J call TRBJ2-7; tentative D call: TRBD1 (5 bases). CDR3 length equals 13 residues. The germline V and J ends were trimmed by 8 bases and 2 bases, with 13 bases remaining between them. From germline, CDR1 is MNHNS and CDR2 SASEGT. The CDR3 here is CASLPTETYEQYF. In nucleotides, the CDR3 is TGTGCCAGCCTACCGACAGAGACCTACGAGCAGTACTTC.